The 15 T cell receptor beta chains below come from one sample, sequenced in a study of cytomegalovirus exposure and HLA in healthy donors. The PCR was carried out with 60 Vbeta primers and 13 Jbeta primers. This table comes from immunoSEQ multiplex PCR, and its TCRdb copy is limited to in-frame clones, with some not included. Here the sample spans around 200,000 clones, 65% to 90% being singletons. The specimen was PBMCs. These TCRs come from a woman aged 25-40 years in good health and CMV-seronegative.

The chain is built from TRBV27 and TRBJ2-2, with TRBD2 matching over 13 bases. Germline CDR1 is MNHEY and CDR2 is SMNVEV (reference sequence). With 4 bases clipped from V and 4 bases from J, the junction kept 3 bases outside the gene matches. CDR3 length: 16 amino acids. This CDR3 is CASSWTSGGPTGELFF. The CDR3, as DNA: TGTGCCAGCAGTTGGACTAGCGGGGGCCCCACCGGGGAGCTGTTTTTT.

The chain joins TRBV28 to TRBJ1-5, with D perhaps matching TRBD1 (5 bases). The V gene's germline CDR1 is MDHEN and CDR2 SYDVKM. V was pared by 3 bases and J by 9 bases, with 15 bases between. The CDR3 runs to 14 residues. In DNA, the CDR3 is TGTGCCAGCAGTTTGGGGCAGGGATTCCGGCCCCAGCATTTT. Protein sequence: CASSLGQGFRPQHF.

The V call is TRBV5-4, the J call TRBJ2-1; 9 positions match TRBD1. CDR1 SGHNT and CDR2 YYREEE come from the germline V gene (reference sequence). V gave up 6 bases and J gave up 9 bases; unmatched junction bases: 7. The CDR3 is 13 amino acids. The chain's CDR3 is CASKRQGEGEQFF. DNA of the CDR3: TGTGCCAGCAAACGACAGGGGGAGGGTGAGCAGTTCTTC.

V gene TRBV6-1 combines with J gene TRBJ2-6; the D gene is possibly TRBD1 (6 bases). V was pared by 4 bases and J by 4 bases, with 17 bases between. CDR3 length: 17 residues. The V gene's germline CDR1 is MNHNS and CDR2 SASEGT. The CDR3 sequence: CASSVPLAGEGANVLTF. DNA of the CDR3: TGTGCCAGCAGTGTACCCCTGGCAGGGGAAGGGGCCAACGTCCTGACTTTC.

The chain uses TRBV5-6 and TRBJ1-2; a possible D gene is TRBD1 (6 bases). This CDR3 is 16 amino acids long. Germline V gene sequence: CDR1 SGHDT, CDR2 YYEEEE. The V and J ends lost 0 bases and 0 bases respectively, with 12 bases between them. DNA for the CDR3: TGTGCCAGCAGCTTGGAATCGGGGGGCACTAACTATGGCTACACCTTC. This sequence encodes CASSLESGGTNYGYTF.

The V and J genes are TRBV5-4 and TRBJ2-1; 8 bases map to TRBD1. Germline V gene lookup returns CDR1 SGHNT and CDR2 YYREEE (reference sequence). With V trimmed by 3 bases and J by 9 bases, 5 bases remained unmatched. CDR3 length: 13 amino acids. The CDR3: CASSSDRGGEQFF. CDR3 nucleotide sequence: TGTGCCAGCAGCTCAGACAGGGGAGGTGAGCAGTTCTTC. The full variable domain, in which reference TRBV5-4 and TRBJ2-1 provide the parts outside the CDR3, is ETGVTQSPTHLIKTRGQQVTLRCSSQSGHNTVSWYQQALGQGPQFIFQYYREEENGRGNFPPRFSGLQFPNYSSELNVNALELDDSALYLCASSSDRGGEQFFGPGTRLTVL.

This clone appeared a few times. The genes are TRBV5-1 and TRBJ1-1; no clear D gene. V gave up 1 base and J gave up 1 base, with 14 bases separating them. Germline-derived CDR1 and CDR2 are SGHRS and YFSETQ. This CDR3 comprises 16 residues. The CDR3 bases are TGCGCCAGCAGCTTGTCGGGTGGGTCATCGAACACTGAAGCTTTCTTT. Protein: CASSLSGGSSNTEAFF.

V gene TRBV7-9 combines with J gene TRBJ2-1, with D hard to call. Trimming took off 4 bases at V and 6 bases at J, with 13 bases between the two ends. CDR3 length: 14 amino acids. The V gene's germline CDR1 is SEHNR and CDR2 FQNEAQ (reference sequence). CDR3 nucleotides: TGTGCCAGCAGCTCCACTGCCTCCATCAATGAGCAGTTCTTC. This encodes CASSSTASINEQFF.

This clone was observed once. V gene TRBV25-1 combines with J gene TRBJ1-6; D gene uncertain. The CDR3 is made up of 13 amino acids. V dropped 5 bases and J dropped 6 bases, with 8 bases sitting between them. CDR1 and CDR2 (germline): MGHDK, SYGVNS. CDR3: CASSRQVNSPLHF. The CDR3 DNA reads as TGTGCCAGCAGTCGGCAGGTTAATTCACCCCTCCACTTT.

This clone turned up a few times. The rearrangement joins TRBV5-5 to TRBJ1-2; possibly TRBD1 for D (6 bases). The CDR3 is 13 residues long. CDR1 and CDR2 (germline): SGHKS, YYEKEE (reference sequence). V was pared by 4 bases and J by 9 bases, with 16 bases between. The CDR3 bases are TGTGCCAGCAGCAACCGGGACACTGAGCGCTACACCTTC. Translating it yields CASSNRDTERYTF.

This clone was seen a handful of times. This chain uses TRBV18 with TRBJ1-4, with D tentatively TRBD1 (6 bases). V lost 3 bases and J 2 bases, leaving 7 bases between the germline ends. The germline CDR1 and CDR2 sequences are KGHSH and LQKENI. The length of the CDR3 is 14 residues. For the CDR3, the DNA is TGTGCCAGCTCACCCGGACAGACTAATGAAAAACTGTTTTTT. Translation gives CASSPGQTNEKLFF.

The rearrangement joins TRBV5-4 to TRBJ1-2; possible D gene TRBD1, 6 bases. The CDR3 length is 14 residues. Trimming stripped 3 bases from V and 4 bases from J, with 13 bases between. In germline, CDR1 is SGHNT, CDR2 YYREEE (reference sequence). The CDR3 DNA reads as TGTGCCAGCAGCTCACAGGGTTCCGGCTATGGCTACACCTTC. The encoded protein is CASSSQGSGYGYTF. Full variable domain (outside the CDR3, taken from reference TRBV5-4 and TRBJ1-2): ETGVTQSPTHLIKTRGQQVTLRCSSQSGHNTVSWYQQALGQGPQFIFQYYREEENGRGNFPPRFSGLQFPNYSSELNVNALELDDSALYLCASSSQGSGYGYTFGSGTRLTVV.

The chain carries TRBV10-1 and TRBJ1-5, with D unclear. Per germline, CDR1 WNHNN and CDR2 SYGVQD (reference sequence). Trimming removed 3 bases at V and 4 bases at J, with 4 bases between. This CDR3 comprises 12 residues. CDR3 loop: CASSDGNQPQHF. The CDR3 DNA reads as TGCGCCAGCAGTGACGGGAATCAGCCCCAGCATTTT.

The CDR3 here is CASSFSGTGYEQYF. DNA for the CDR3: TGCGCCAGCAGCTTCTCCGGGACAGGGTACGAGCAGTACTTC. This chain links TRBV5-1 with TRBJ2-7; 9 bases align to TRBD1. The length of the CDR3 is 14 residues. Trimming took 2 bases from V and 4 from J; bases not matched to a gene: 4. Germline assignment: CDR1 SGHRS and CDR2 YFSETQ.

The chain recombines TRBV25-1 with TRBJ2-7, with D possibly matching TRBD2 (6 bases). Germline lookup yields CDR1 MGHDK and CDR2 SYGVNS. CDR3 length equals 16 residues. Deletions cut 3 bases from V and 0 bases from J, with 15 bases between. The CDR3 protein is CASSDSRGGTSYEQYF. CDR3 coding DNA: TGTGCCAGCAGTGACTCCCGGGGAGGAACCTCCTACGAGCAGTACTTC.